Here is one TCR beta chain with its context. Libraries were prepared by immunoSEQ multiplex PCR; TCRdb keeps only in-frame clonotypes and omits some of them. The data hold 150,000 or so clones, with 75% to 90% observed a single time. Germline V gene sequence: CDR1 KGHSH, CDR2 LQKENI. V gave up 7 bases and J gave up 6 bases; unmatched junction bases: 9. This CDR3 is built from 13 residues. This sample stems from a study of cytomegalovirus exposure and HLA in healthy donors. Across the study: The roughly 110 validation repertoires were produced on the same platform as the 720 or so repertoires of the first cohort. This was reported in a later analysis.

The TCR sequence derives from a man younger than 35 in good health and CMV-seropositive. This chain uses TRBV18 with TRBJ2-7, with 7 bases aligning to TRBD1. The sequenced sample consisted of PBMCs. Written as DNA, the CDR3 is TGTGCCAGCTACCGACAGGGCCCCAGCGAGCAGTACTTC. This translates into CASYRQGPSEQYF. Supplemented by reference TRBV18 and TRBJ2-7, the full variable domain reads NAGVMQNPRHLVRRRGQEARLRCSPMKGHSHVYWYRQLPEEGLKFMVYLQKENIIDESGMPKERFSAEFPKEGPSILRIQQVVRGDSAAYFCASYRQGPSEQYFGPGTRLTVT.